Presented here are 7 T cell receptor beta chains from one specimen sequenced in a study of T-cell reconstitution after alpha-beta-depleted transplantation in children. Unique molecular identifiers tagged the TCRbeta library. TCRdb re-analysed the PCR reads in MiXCR, keeping a single row per CDR3 protein. Here the sample spans 97,000 or so distinct CDR3 sequences, 7.5% to 9% being singletons. The specimen was PBMCs, collected before TCRalphabeta/CD19-depleted stem cell transplant. The receptor set was obtained from a boy aged 2 to 10 with acute lymphoblastic leukemia, due to receive a stem cell transplant.

This clonotype appeared a few times. The chain uses TRBV2 and TRBJ2-2, with 7 bases lining up with TRBD2. The CDR3 contains 16 residues. The trim removed 8 bases at V and 5 bases at J, leaving 14 bases unmatched. Germline CDR1 SNHLY, CDR2 FYNNEI. CDR3 coding DNA: TGTGCCAGCCTAACCAAGGGAGGGCCGAGAACCGGGGAGCTGTTTTTT. It encodes CASLTKGGPRTGELFF.

This clonotype was seen only a few times. This chain connects TRBV7-2 to TRBJ1-4, with TRBD1 as a possible D gene (6 bases). V dropped 4 bases and J dropped 8 bases, with 14 bases sitting between them. From germline, CDR1 is SGHTA and CDR2 FQGNSA. The CDR3 loop spans 14 amino acids. CDR3 bases: TGTGCCAGCAGCTCAGGACAGTTTTTCGAAAAACTGTTTTTT. It specifies CASSSGQFFEKLFF.

The V and J genes are TRBV3-1 and TRBJ2-7; tentatively, D is TRBD2 (5 bases). V dropped 5 bases and J dropped 6 bases, with 14 bases sitting between them. Germline V gives CDR1 LGHDT, CDR2 YNNKEL (reference sequence). This CDR3 comprises 13 residues. CDR3 in amino acids: CASSFLGVPEQYF. Here the CDR3 DNA reads TGTGCCAGCAGCTTCCTCGGGGTGCCCGAGCAGTACTTC.

This clonotype was found many times. The chain has TRBV5-1 and TRBJ2-1, with 9 positions matching TRBD1. Losses at the gene ends were 4 bases for V and 8 bases for J; bases not matched to a gene: 10. CDR3 length: 15 amino acids. The V gene's germline CDR1 is SGHRS and CDR2 YFSETQ. The CDR3 region is CASSPLDRGGDEQFF. The CDR3, as DNA: TGCGCCAGCAGCCCGCTCGACAGGGGGGGCGATGAGCAGTTCTTC.

The table lists this clonotype with a few counts. The chain's CDR3 is CASKGQGLGEQYF. CDR3 nucleotides: TGTGCCAGCAAGGGACAGGGTTTGGGGGAGCAGTACTTC. The chain carries TRBV28 and TRBJ2-7; 9 positions agree with TRBD1. The CDR3 spans 13 residues. The germline V gene encodes CDR1 MDHEN and CDR2 SYDVKM. V was clipped by 7 bases and J by 7 bases; unmatched bases: 8.

The sample holds many counts of this clonotype. V is TRBV3-1 and J is TRBJ1-1, with D uncertain. Germline V CDR1 and CDR2: LGHDT, YNNKEL (reference sequence). This CDR3 has 13 residues. Trimming cost V 5 bases and J 7 bases, with 14 bases left between them. In nucleotides, the CDR3 is TGTGCCAGCAGCTCAGCCCGGAAGGATGAAGCTTTCTTT. This sequence encodes CASSSARKDEAFF.

CDR3 amino acids: CASFRTGGPKNIQYF. CDR3 DNA sequence: TGTGCCAGCTTCAGGACGGGGGGGCCCAAAAACATTCAGTACTTC. The chain couples TRBV7-6 to TRBJ2-4; TRBD2 matches 8 bases. In germline, CDR1 is SGHVS, CDR2 FNYEAQ. Germline trimming cut 8 bases from V and 2 bases from J; bases unmatched to any gene: 8. The CDR3 contains 15 residues. Filled out from reference TRBV7-6 and TRBJ2-4, the complete variable domain reads GAGVSQSPRYKVTKRGQDVALRCDPISGHVSLYWYRQALGQGPEFLTYFNYEAQQDKSGLPNDRFSAERPEGSISTLTIQRTEQRDSAMYRCASFRTGGPKNIQYFGAGTRLSVL.